This T cell receptor (beta chain) was sequenced during a study of identical twins. General study findings and limits: Modelling underestimated the level of out-of-frame TCR alpha sharing observed in monozygotic twins. These conclusions were based on statistical analysis (cross-sectional, not following the same donors). Potential partial confounding of zero-insertion analyses by invariant MAIT and iNKT cells was noted.

At least ten counts were recorded for this clonotype. Its antigen is not known. TCRdb reanalysed the 5' RACE reads using MiXCR and keeps one entry per CDR3 protein. The data show about 550,000 distinct CDR3 sequences, with 20% to 25% seen just once and around 0.47% held by the top ten. Germline CDR1 SGHTA, CDR2 FQGNSA. The ends were cut back, 6 bases at V and 4 bases at J, with 11 bases in the middle. The CDR3 is 13 residues long. A further study also used this sample, focusing on yellow fever vaccine responses in identical twins.

The receptor's source is a woman under 30 in good health. This chain links TRBV7-2 with TRBJ2-3; D remains ambiguous. The specimen sequenced was CD4+ T cells sorted from blood. CDR3 in amino acids: CASSYDSADTQYF. Here the CDR3 DNA reads TGTGCCAGCAGTTATGATTCGGCAGATACGCAGTATTTT.